This paragraph covers one T cell receptor (beta chain) sequence. The data derive from a study of yellow fever vaccine responses in identical twins. TCRdb fed the RT-PCR reads into MiXCR, producing one record per CDR3 protein. Of thousands of distinct CDR3 sequences in the sample, around 87% were seen once. This sequence was found in a woman between 18 and 29 years old who received the yellow fever vaccine. This specimen consisted of T cells from blood (PBMCs), unsorted or a sorted subset (not recorded which), obtained before or after yellow fever vaccination (not recorded which).

CDR3 nucleotides: TGTGCCAGCAGCGGGACAGGCTACGAGCAGTACTTC. This translates into CASSGTGYEQYF. The chain recombines TRBV7-9 with TRBJ2-7; 8 bases are a match to TRBD1. Per germline, CDR1 SEHNR and CDR2 FQNEAQ (reference sequence). The CDR3 is made up of 12 amino acids. Unmatched junction bases numbered 0, after V lost 5 bases and J lost 3 bases.